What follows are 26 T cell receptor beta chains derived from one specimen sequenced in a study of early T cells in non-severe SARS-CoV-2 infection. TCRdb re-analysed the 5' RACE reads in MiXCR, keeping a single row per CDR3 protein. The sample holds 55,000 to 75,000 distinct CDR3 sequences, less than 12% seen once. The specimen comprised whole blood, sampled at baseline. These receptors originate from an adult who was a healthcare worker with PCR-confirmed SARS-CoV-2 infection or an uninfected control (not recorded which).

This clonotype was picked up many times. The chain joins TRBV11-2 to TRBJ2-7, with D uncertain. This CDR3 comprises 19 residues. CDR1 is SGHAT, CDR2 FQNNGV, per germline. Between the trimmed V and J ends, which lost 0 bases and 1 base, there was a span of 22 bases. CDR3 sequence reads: CASSLDRPSYLRNSYEQYF. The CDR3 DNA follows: TGTGCCAGCAGCTTAGATAGGCCGAGCTACTTGAGAAATTCCTACGAGCAGTACTTC. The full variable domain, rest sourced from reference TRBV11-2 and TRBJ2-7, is EAGVAQSPRYKIIEKRQSVAFWCNPISGHATLYWYQQILGQGPKLLIQFQNNGVVDDSQLPKDRFSAERLKGVDSTLKIQPAKLEDSAVYLCASSLDRPSYLRNSYEQYFGPGTRLTVT.

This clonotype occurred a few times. This CDR3 is CASQSGLGTQYF. The DNA of the CDR3 is TGTGCCAGCCAGTCGGGTCTCGGGACCCAGTACTTC. The chain is built from TRBV12-3 or TRBV12-4 and TRBJ2-5; D is unresolved. This CDR3 region has 12 residues. V was trimmed by 8 bases and J by 7 bases, leaving 14 bases between them.

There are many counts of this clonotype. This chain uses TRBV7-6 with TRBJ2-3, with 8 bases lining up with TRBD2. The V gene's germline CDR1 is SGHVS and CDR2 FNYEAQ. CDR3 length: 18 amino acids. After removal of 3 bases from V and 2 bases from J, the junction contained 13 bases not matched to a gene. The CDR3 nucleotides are TGTGCCAGCAGCTTGAGGAGTGGGACCGGGGGGGACACAGATACGCAGTATTTT. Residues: CASSLRSGTGGDTDTQYF.

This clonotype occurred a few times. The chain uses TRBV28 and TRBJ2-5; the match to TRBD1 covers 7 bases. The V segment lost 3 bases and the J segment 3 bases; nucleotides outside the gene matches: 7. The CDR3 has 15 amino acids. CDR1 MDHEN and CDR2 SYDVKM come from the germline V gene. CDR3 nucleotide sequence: TGTGCCAGCAGTTTTAACGGGCAGGGGGAAGAGACCCAGTACTTC. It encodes CASSFNGQGEETQYF.

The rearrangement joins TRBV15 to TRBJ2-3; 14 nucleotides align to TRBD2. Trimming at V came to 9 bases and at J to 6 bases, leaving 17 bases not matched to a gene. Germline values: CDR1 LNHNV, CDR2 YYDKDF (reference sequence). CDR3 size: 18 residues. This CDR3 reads CATRWTGLAGVEKDTQYF. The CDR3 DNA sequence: TGTGCCACAAGATGGACGGGACTAGCGGGAGTGGAGAAGGATACGCAGTATTTT.

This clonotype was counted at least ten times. The CDR3 bases are TGTGCCAGCAGCGAAGGGGGGCCCCAGTACTTC. Encoded protein: CASSEGGPQYF. The chain links TRBV28 to TRBJ2-5; TRBD1 or TRBD2 may be the D gene (6 bases each). Germline CDR1 reads MDHEN; CDR2 reads SYDVKM. This CDR3 region has 11 residues. V lost 6 bases to trimming and J lost 9 bases, with 11 bases between them.

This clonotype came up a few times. In DNA, the CDR3 is TGTGCCAGCAGCTCCTACACAGGAGGAGATGAAAAACTGTTTTTT. This codes for CASSSYTGGDEKLFF. This chain connects TRBV12-3 or TRBV12-4 to TRBJ1-4; TRBD1 might be the D (5 bases). Trimming pared 6 bases from V and 6 bases from J, leaving 17 bases between. This CDR3 comprises 15 residues.

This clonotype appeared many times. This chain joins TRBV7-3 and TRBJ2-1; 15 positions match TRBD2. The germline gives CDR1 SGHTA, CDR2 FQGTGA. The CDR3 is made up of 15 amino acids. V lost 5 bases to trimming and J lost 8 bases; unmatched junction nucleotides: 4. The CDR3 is CASSPGLAGGDEQFF. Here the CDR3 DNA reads TGTGCCAGCAGCCCCGGACTAGCGGGAGGGGATGAGCAGTTCTTC.

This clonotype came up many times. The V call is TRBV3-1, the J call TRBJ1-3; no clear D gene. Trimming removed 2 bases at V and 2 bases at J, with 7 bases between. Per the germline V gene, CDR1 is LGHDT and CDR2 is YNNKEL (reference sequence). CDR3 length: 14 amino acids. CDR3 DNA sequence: TGTGCCAGCAGCCAACAGCGGCCTGGAAACACCATATATTTT. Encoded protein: CASSQQRPGNTIYF.

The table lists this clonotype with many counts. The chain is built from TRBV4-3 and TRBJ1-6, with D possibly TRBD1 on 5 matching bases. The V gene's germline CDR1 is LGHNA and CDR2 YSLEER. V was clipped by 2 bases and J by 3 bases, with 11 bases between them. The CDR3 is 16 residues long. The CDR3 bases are TGCGCCAGCAGCCAAATGGTGGGGGACTATAATTCACCCCTCCACTTT. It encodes CASSQMVGDYNSPLHF.

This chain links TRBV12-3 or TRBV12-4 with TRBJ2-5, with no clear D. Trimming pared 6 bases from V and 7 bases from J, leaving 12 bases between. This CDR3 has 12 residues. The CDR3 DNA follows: TGTGCCAGCAGGGTGGGATATGGGACCCAGTACTTC. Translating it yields CASRVGYGTQYF.

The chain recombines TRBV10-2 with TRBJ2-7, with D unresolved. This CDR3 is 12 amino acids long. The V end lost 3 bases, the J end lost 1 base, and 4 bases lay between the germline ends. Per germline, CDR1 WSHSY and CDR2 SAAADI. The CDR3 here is CASSESSYEQYF. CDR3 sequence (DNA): TGCGCCAGCAGTGAAAGTTCCTACGAGCAGTACTTC.

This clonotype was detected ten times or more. The CDR3 here is CATVGGDESSTEAFF. DNA of the CDR3: TGTGCCACCGTCGGGGGGGACGAATCAAGCACTGAAGCTTTCTTT. The genes are TRBV28 and TRBJ1-1; weak D call: TRBD1 (5 bases). Trimming shortened V by 10 bases and J by 4 bases, and 22 bases separated the two germline ends. CDR3 length: 15 residues. Germline V gene data show CDR1 as MDHEN and CDR2 as SYDVKM.

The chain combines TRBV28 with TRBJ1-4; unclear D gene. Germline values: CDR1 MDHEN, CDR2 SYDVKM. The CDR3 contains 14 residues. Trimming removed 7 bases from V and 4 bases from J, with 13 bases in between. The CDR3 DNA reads TGTGCCAGCACCCCCGGAGCCCGTAATGAAAAACTGTTTTTT. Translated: CASTPGARNEKLFF.

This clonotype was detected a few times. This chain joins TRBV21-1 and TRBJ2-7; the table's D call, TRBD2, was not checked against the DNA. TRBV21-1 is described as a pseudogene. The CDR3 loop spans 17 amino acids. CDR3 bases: TGTGCCAGCAGCAAAGATGGCGGGCTAGCGCGCCACTACGAGCAGTACTTC. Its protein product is CASSKDGGLARHYEQYF.

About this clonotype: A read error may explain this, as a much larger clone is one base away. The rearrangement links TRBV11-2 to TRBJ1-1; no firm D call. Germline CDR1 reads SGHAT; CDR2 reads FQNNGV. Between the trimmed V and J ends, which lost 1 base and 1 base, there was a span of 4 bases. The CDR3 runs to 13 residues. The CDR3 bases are TGTGCCAGCAGCTTAGGGGCGAACACTGAAGCTTTCTTT. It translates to CASSLGANTEAFF.

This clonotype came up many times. The CDR3 reads CASSNGVEKLFF. CDR3 nucleotides: TGTGCCAGCAGCAACGGAGTCGAAAAACTGTTTTTT. The chain is built from TRBV7-2 and TRBJ1-4; D remains ambiguous. Germline values: CDR1 SGHTA, CDR2 FQGNSA. This CDR3 spans 12 amino acids. Trimming shortened V by 5 bases and J by 8 bases, and 9 bases separated the two germline ends.

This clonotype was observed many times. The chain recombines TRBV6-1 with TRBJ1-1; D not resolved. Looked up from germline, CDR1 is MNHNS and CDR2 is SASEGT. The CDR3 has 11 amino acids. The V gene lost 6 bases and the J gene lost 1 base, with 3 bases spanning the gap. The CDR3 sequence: CASRKNTEAFF. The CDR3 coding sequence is TGTGCCAGCAGGAAGAACACTGAAGCTTTCTTT.

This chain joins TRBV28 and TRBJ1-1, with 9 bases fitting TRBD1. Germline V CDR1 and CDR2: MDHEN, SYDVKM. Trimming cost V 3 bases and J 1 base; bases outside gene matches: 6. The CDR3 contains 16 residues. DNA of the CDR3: TGTGCCAGCAGTTTGTCCGGGACAGGGAAGAACACTGAAGCTTTCTTT. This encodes CASSLSGTGKNTEAFF.

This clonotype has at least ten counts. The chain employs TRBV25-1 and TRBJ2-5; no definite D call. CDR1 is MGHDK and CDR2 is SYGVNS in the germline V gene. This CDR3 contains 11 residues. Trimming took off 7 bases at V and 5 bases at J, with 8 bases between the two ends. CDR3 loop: CASTGSETQYF. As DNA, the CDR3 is TGTGCCAGCACTGGGTCGGAGACCCAGTACTTC. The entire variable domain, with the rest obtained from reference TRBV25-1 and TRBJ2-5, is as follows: EADIYQTPRYLVIGTGKKITLECSQTMGHDKMYWYQQDPGMELHLIHYSYGVNSTEKGDLSSESTVSRIRTEHFPLTLESARPSHTSQYLCASTGSETQYFGPGTRLLVL.

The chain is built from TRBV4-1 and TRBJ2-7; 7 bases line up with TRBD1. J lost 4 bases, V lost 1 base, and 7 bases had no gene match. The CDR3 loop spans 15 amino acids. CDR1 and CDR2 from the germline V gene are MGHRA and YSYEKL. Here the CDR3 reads CASSQALQGKYEQYF. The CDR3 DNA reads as TGCGCCAGCAGCCAAGCCCTACAGGGGAAGTACGAGCAGTACTTC.

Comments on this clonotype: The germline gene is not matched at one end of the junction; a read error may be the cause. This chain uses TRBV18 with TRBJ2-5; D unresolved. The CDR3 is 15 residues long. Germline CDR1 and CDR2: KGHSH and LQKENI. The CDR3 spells CASSPPSAYQETQDF. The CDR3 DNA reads TGTGCCAGCTCACCACCGTCGGCGTACCAAGAGACCCAGGACTTC.

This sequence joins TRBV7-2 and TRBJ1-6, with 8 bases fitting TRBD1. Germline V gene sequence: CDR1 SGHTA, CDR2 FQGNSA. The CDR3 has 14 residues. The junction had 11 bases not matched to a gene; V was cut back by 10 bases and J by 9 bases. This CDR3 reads CATRQGPTLSPLHF. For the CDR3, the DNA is TGTGCCACACGACAGGGGCCGACCCTTTCACCCCTCCACTTT.

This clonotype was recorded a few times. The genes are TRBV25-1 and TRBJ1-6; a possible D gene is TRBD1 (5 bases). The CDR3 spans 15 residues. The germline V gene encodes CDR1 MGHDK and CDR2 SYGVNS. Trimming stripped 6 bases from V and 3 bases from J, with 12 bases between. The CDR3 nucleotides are TGTGCCAGCAGAAAGACAGAAAACTATAATTCACCCCTCCACTTT. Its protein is CASRKTENYNSPLHF.

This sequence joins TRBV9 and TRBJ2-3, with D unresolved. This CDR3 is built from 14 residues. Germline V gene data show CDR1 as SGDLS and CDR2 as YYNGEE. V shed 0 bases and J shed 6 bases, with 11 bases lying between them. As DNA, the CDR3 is TGTGCCAGCAGCGTAGCTACCTCCCGGGATACGCAGTATTTT. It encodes CASSVATSRDTQYF.

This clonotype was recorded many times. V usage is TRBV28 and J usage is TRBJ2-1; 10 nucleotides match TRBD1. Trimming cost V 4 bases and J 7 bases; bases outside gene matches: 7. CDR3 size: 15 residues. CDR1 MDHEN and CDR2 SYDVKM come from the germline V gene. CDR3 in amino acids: CASSSGTGARNEQFF. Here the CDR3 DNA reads TGTGCCAGCAGTTCCGGGACAGGGGCAAGAAATGAGCAGTTCTTC. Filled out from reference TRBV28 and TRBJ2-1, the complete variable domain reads DVKVTQSSRYLVKRTGEKVFLECVQDMDHENMFWYRQDPGLGLRLIYFSYDVKMKEKGDIPEGYSVSREKKERFSLILESASTNQTSMYLCASSSGTGARNEQFFGPGTRLTVL.